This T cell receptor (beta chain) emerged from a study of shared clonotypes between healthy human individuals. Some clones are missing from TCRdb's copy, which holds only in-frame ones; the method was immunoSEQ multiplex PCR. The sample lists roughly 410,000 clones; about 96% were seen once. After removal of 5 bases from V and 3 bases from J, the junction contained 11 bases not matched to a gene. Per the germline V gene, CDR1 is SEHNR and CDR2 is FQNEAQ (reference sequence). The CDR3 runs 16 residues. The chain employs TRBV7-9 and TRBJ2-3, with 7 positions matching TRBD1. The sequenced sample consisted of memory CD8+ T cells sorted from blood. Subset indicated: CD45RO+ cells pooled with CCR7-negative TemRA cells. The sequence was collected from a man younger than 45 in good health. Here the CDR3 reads CASSDTTGAETDTQYF. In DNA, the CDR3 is TGTGCCAGCAGCGACACTACAGGGGCGGAAACAGATACGCAGTATTTT.